A selection of T cell receptor beta chains follows, all from one sample in a study of blood T cell repertoires in COVID-19. Assay used: immunoSEQ multiplex PCR; TCRdb lists only in-frame clones, some missing. Among about 110,000 clones, more than 75% were seen once, and the ten largest hold 3.5% to 4.5%. The sample comprised peripheral blood. The receptors shown here come from a man aged 35 to 55 with acute or convalescent COVID-19. CDR3s include the opening cysteine and the closing phenylalanine or tryptophan. A D gene is named only where the DNA matches it firmly. The size of a clone is reported for some rows only, either as once, few or many, or as a class for expanded clones.

>TRBV7-8|TRBJ1-1|.|.
CASSLAQANTEAFF
TGTGCCAGCAGCTTAGCGCAAGCGAACACTGAAGCTTTCTTT
>TRBV7-6|TRBJ2-7|.|TRBD2
CASSLASGGSYEQYF
TGTGCCAGCAGCTTAGCTAGCGGGGGCTCCTACGAGCAGTACTTC
>TRBV27|TRBJ1-6|once|TRBD1
CASRGTGGISPLHF
TGTGCCAGCCGGGGGACAGGGGGCATTTCACCCCTCCACTTT
>TRBV9|TRBJ1-2|.|TRBD1
CASSAHDDRVSGYTF
TGTGCCAGCAGCGCGCATGACGACAGGGTGAGCGGCTACACCTTC
>TRBV4-2|TRBJ1-5|.|.
CASSQAGAGQPQHF
TGTGCCAGCAGCCAAGCAGGGGCCGGACAGCCCCAGCATTTT
>TRBV6-2/TRBV6-3|TRBJ2-5|.|.
CASSYLKTQYF
TGTGCCAGCAGTTATCTTAAGACCCAGTACTTC
>TRBV20-1|TRBJ1-1|.|TRBD1
CSASRDRGLTDTEAFF
TGCAGTGCTAGTCGGGACAGGGGGTTGACGGACACTGAAGCTTTCTTT
>TRBV19|TRBJ2-3|.|TRBD1
CASSIDQGESTDTQYF
TGTGCCAGTAGTATAGATCAGGGGGAGAGCACAGATACGCAGTATTTT
>TRBV20-1|TRBJ2-3|.|TRBD2
CSASSSGRATVNTDTQYF
TGCAGTGCTAGTTCCAGCGGGAGGGCCACAGTGAACACAGATACGCAGTATTTT
>TRBV10-1|TRBJ1-3|.|.
CASSEGASGNTIYF
TGCGCCAGCAGTGAGGGGGCATCTGGAAACACCATATATTTT
>TRBV27|TRBJ2-3|few|TRBD2
CASSLSGGNTDTQYF
TGTGCCAGCAGTTTATCGGGGGGGAACACAGATACGCAGTATTTT